Listed below are T cell receptor beta chains from one sample, sequenced in a study of blood T cell repertoires in COVID-19. This table comes from immunoSEQ multiplex PCR, and its TCRdb copy is limited to in-frame clones, with some not included. The sample has approximately 340,000 clones; 87% are singletons. The sample was peripheral blood. The source is a man in his thirties or forties with COVID-19, enrolled during active disease. Each CDR3 is given with its conserved first and last residue. The D gene is left open where the match is weak. Clone size is not always given. Where it is, it says once, few, many or a class for expanded clones.

abundance	d_gene	v_gene	j_gene	CDR3aa	CDR3nt
.	TRBD1	TRBV4-3	TRBJ2-7	CASSRDRGTYEQYF	TGCGCCAGCAGCAGGGACAGGGGCACCTACGAGCAGTACTTC
.	.	TRBV30	TRBJ2-1	CAWSPWGGAYNEQFF	TGTGCCTGGAGCCCTTGGGGGGGCGCCTACAATGAGCAGTTCTTC
.	TRBD2	TRBV12-5	TRBJ2-3	CASGLVRGSGGPGKDTQYF	TGTGCTAGTGGTTTGGTACGGGGTAGCGGGGGCCCAGGGAAAGATACGCAGTATTTT
.	.	TRBV27	TRBJ1-5	CASSLSNPRWRSQPQHF	TGTGCCAGCAGTTTATCGAACCCGCGATGGAGAAGTCAGCCCCAGCATTTT
.	TRBD2	TRBV7-9	TRBJ2-2	CASRAGVPTGELFF	TGTGCCAGTAGAGCGGGAGTACCCACCGGGGAGCTGTTTTTT
.	TRBD2	TRBV4-1	TRBJ2-3	CASSQVPGLAGTGDTQYF	TGCGCCAGCAGCCAAGTCCCGGGACTAGCGGGAACGGGGGATACGCAGTATTTT
.	.	TRBV7-2	TRBJ2-6	CASSPGGVGANVLTF	TGTGCCAGCAGCCCGGGGGGCGTGGGGGCCAACGTCCTGACTTTC
.	.	TRBV24-1	TRBJ2-1	CATSDPRTPGNEQFF	TGTGCCACCAGTGATCCCCGGACCCCAGGGAATGAGCAGTTCTTC
.	TRBD1	TRBV19	TRBJ2-1	CASSIGTGFDEQFF	TGTGCCAGTAGTATCGGGACAGGGTTCGATGAGCAGTTCTTC
.	TRBD1	TRBV7-2	TRBJ1-4	CASSFRGPRTGRANEKLFF	TGTGCCAGCAGCTTCCGAGGCCCTCGGACAGGGAGGGCTAATGAAAAACTGTTTTTT
.	.	TRBV5-1	TRBJ1-2	CASSLLGEGYTF	TGCGCCAGCAGCTTGCTCGGAGAAGGCTACACCTTC
few	TRBD1	TRBV7-2	TRBJ1-2	CASDRAQSSTF	TGTGCCAGCGACAGGGCCCAGAGCTCCACCTTC
.	TRBD2	TRBV9	TRBJ2-1	CASSVVTGGEQFF	TGTGCCAGCAGCGTAGTAACGGGGGGTGAGCAGTTCTTC
.	TRBD2	TRBV6-2/TRBV6-3	TRBJ2-1	CASSLRTSGRAEQFF	TGTGCCAGCAGCCTGCGGACTAGCGGGAGGGCCGAGCAGTTCTTC
.	.	TRBV18	TRBJ2-2	CASSPRQETGELFF	TGTGCCAGCTCACCCCGGCAGGAAACCGGGGAGCTGTTTTTT
many	TRBD1	TRBV5-5	TRBJ1-2	CASSSGGLAGGYTF	TGTGCCAGCAGCTCAGGGGGGCTAGCAGGTGGCTACACCTTC
.	.	TRBV12-2	TRBJ2-7	CASRLWTGYHEQYF	TGTGCAAGTCGCTTATGGACAGGGTACCACGAGCAGTACTTC
few	TRBD1	TRBV6-6	TRBJ1-3	CASSNGQVSGNTIYF	TGTGCCAGCAGTAATGGACAGGTCTCTGGAAACACCATATATTTT
once	.	TRBV7-2	TRBJ2-2	CASSLNGGANTGELFF	TGTGCCAGCAGCTTAAATGGAGGGGCCAACACCGGGGAGCTGTTTTTT
.	TRBD1	TRBV7-9	TRBJ1-2	CASTHRGQGTNYGYTF	TGTGCCAGCACCCACCGGGGACAGGGTACTAACTATGGCTACACCTTC
once	TRBD1	TRBV5-1	TRBJ2-7	CASSLAQGVREQYF	TGCGCCAGCAGCTTGGCACAGGGGGTACGCGAGCAGTACTTC
.	.	TRBV18	TRBJ2-2	CASSPPTEPGSRFF	TGTGCCAGCTCACCACCGACAGAACCCGGGTCCCGCTTTTTT
.	.	TRBV18	TRBJ1-1	CASSRDRSAEAFF	TGTGCCAGCTCACGAGACAGGTCCGCTGAAGCTTTCTTT
.	.	TRBV21-1	TRBJ2-1	CASSKGQGTGGGNEQFF	TGTGCCAGCAGCAAAGGGCAAGGGACAGGGGGCGGCAATGAGCAGTTCTTC
few	TRBD2	TRBV7-2	TRBJ2-5	CASSLTSGRETQYF	TGTGCCAGCAGCTTGACTAGCGGGAGGGAGACCCAGTACTTC
once	.	TRBV5-6	TRBJ2-4	CASSLGQLAKNIQYF	TGTGCCAGCAGCTTGGGACAGCTAGCCAAAAACATTCAGTACTTC
.	TRBD2	TRBV28	TRBJ2-7	CASSSRSGGFWEQYF	TGTGCCAGCAGTTCACGGAGCGGGGGTTTCTGGGAGCAGTACTTC
.	.	TRBV30	TRBJ1-1	CAWTLQPQAFF	TGTGCCTGGACCCTACAGCCTCAAGCTTTCTTT
.	TRBD1	TRBV28	TRBJ2-7	CASSPQGTGRGYEQYF	TGTGCCAGCAGTCCCCAGGGGACAGGGAGGGGGTACGAGCAGTACTTC
.	.	TRBV6-5	TRBJ2-7	CASTTSFSSYEQYF	TGTGCCAGCACCACTAGCTTTTCGAGCTACGAGCAGTACTTC
.	TRBD1	TRBV27	TRBJ2-7	CASSFLPGQGNYEQYF	TGTGCCAGCAGTTTTCTGCCGGGACAGGGCAACTACGAGCAGTACTTC
.	TRBD2	TRBV20-1	TRBJ2-1	CSASSLADQNSYNEQFF	TGCAGTGCTAGTAGTCTAGCGGACCAAAACTCCTACAATGAGCAGTTCTTC
.	.	TRBV19	TRBJ2-7	CASSTRVSYEQYF	TGTGCCAGTAGTACCAGGGTCTCCTACGAGCAGTACTTC
.	TRBD1	TRBV4-1	TRBJ1-1	CASSHLDRKNTEAFF	TGCGCCAGCAGCCATTTGGACAGGAAGAACACTGAAGCTTTCTTT
.	TRBD1	TRBV11-2	TRBJ2-2	CASSTRQGHTGELFF	TGTGCCAGCAGCACCCGACAGGGGCACACCGGGGAGCTGTTTTTT